Each of the 32 T cell receptor beta chains below was sequenced from the same sample in a study of response to subunit inactivated influenza vaccine. TCRdb processed the RT-PCR reads anew with MiXCR; each CDR3 protein has one entry. The profile covers 550,000 to 800,000 distinct CDR3 sequences, with approximately 15% appearing a single time and 6% to 7% taken by the ten largest. The source material was PBMCs from blood, sampled 14 to 15 days before vaccination. The receptors shown here come from a man aged 50 or older who received an inactivated influenza vaccine.

This chain connects TRBV27 to TRBJ2-7; the D gene is possibly TRBD1 (7 bases). Germline lookup yields CDR1 MNHEY and CDR2 SMNVEV (reference sequence). Trimming pared 2 bases from V and 2 bases from J, leaving 13 bases between. The length of the CDR3 is 15 residues. CDR3 bases: TGTGCCAGCAGTTTAAGGCAGGGGGGCCCCTACGAGCAGTACTTC. As protein: CASSLRQGGPYEQYF.

This clonotype was observed a handful of times. The chain joins TRBV11-2 to TRBJ2-2; 9 positions match TRBD1. CDR3 length: 17 amino acids. Germline values: CDR1 SGHAT, CDR2 FQNNGV. Trimming cost V 4 bases and J 1 base; bases outside gene matches: 7. This chain's CDR3 is CASSWGMGQGNTGELFF. CDR3 nucleotide sequence: TGTGCCAGCAGCTGGGGGATGGGACAGGGGAACACCGGGGAGCTGTTTTTT.

CDR3 sequence reads: CASSQVGEELFF. For the CDR3, the DNA is TGTGCCAGCAGCCAGGTGGGGGAGGAGCTGTTTTTT. This rearrangement joins TRBV7-6 to TRBJ2-2, with D perhaps being TRBD1 or TRBD2 (5 bases each). The germline gives CDR1 SGHVS, CDR2 FNYEAQ. The CDR3 covers 12 residues. The V gene lost 5 bases and the J gene lost 10 bases, with 11 bases spanning the gap.

This clonotype was seen more than once but under ten times. The chain employs TRBV7-8 and TRBJ2-1; 14 nucleotides line up with TRBD2. Germline assignment: CDR1 SGHVS and CDR2 FQNEAQ. CDR3 size: 15 residues. V shed 5 bases, J shed 10 bases, and the junction held 7 bases outside the gene matches. The CDR3 protein is CASSQGLAGVGEQFF. The DNA for the CDR3 is TGTGCCAGCAGCCAGGGACTAGCGGGGGTTGGGGAGCAGTTCTTC. Full variable domain (rest looked up from reference TRBV7-8 and TRBJ2-1): GAGVSQSPRYKVAKRGQDVALRCDPISGHVSLFWYQQALGQGPEFLTYFQNEAQLDKSGLPSDRFFAERPEGSVSTLKIQRTQQEDSAVYLCASSQGLAGVGEQFFGPGTRLTVL.

This clonotype occurred a few times. J is TRBJ1-3 and V is TRBV12-3 or TRBV12-4; no definite D call. V was shortened by 6 bases and J by 0 bases, with 15 bases between the two germline ends. This CDR3 has 16 amino acids. The CDR3 DNA reads as TGTGCCAGCAGCTCGACGACAACCAGCTCTGGAAACACCATATATTTT. Residues: CASSSTTTSSGNTIYF.

Only a few counts were recorded for this clonotype. The gene calls are TRBV3-1 and TRBJ2-1; D uncertain. The germline V gene has CDR1 LGHDT and CDR2 YNNKEL (reference sequence). The CDR3 is 15 residues long. V was shortened by 2 bases and J by 1 base, with 9 bases between the two germline ends. CDR3: CASSQNLGSYNEQFF. The CDR3 region has the DNA TGTGCCAGCAGCCAAAACCTCGGATCCTACAATGAGCAGTTCTTC.

This clonotype was counted between two and nine times. The chain has TRBV3-1 and TRBJ1-5, with D possibly matching TRBD1 (5 bases). Trimming cost V 0 bases and J 4 bases, with 10 bases left between them. The CDR3 has 15 residues. CDR1 and CDR2 (germline): LGHDT, YNNKEL (reference sequence). In DNA form, the CDR3 reads TGTGCCAGCAGCCAAGAGGGGACCCAGAATCAGCCCCAGCATTTT. The encoded protein is CASSQEGTQNQPQHF.

This clonotype was seen a few times. The chain uses TRBV5-5 and TRBJ1-6; the D is unclear. The CDR3 length is 15 residues. The germline V gene has CDR1 SGHKS and CDR2 YYEKEE (reference sequence). Trimming pared 0 bases from V and 6 bases from J, leaving 10 bases between. The CDR3, as DNA: TGTGCCAGCAGCTTGGGTCTCGGGCGTAATTCACCCCTCCACTTT. Amino acids: CASSLGLGRNSPLHF.

Many counts were recorded for this clonotype. The chain uses TRBV4-1 and TRBJ2-5, with D hard to call. The CDR3 extends over 14 amino acids. Germline V gene sequence: CDR1 MGHRA, CDR2 YSYEKL. V lost 4 bases and J lost 5, with 14 bases in between. The CDR3 DNA reads TGCGCCAGCAGCCTGGGAACGGTCGGCGAGACCCAGTACTTC. Protein: CASSLGTVGETQYF.

This clonotype has only a few counts. The V and J genes are TRBV28 and TRBJ2-5, with D perhaps matching TRBD1 (6 bases). Trimming removed 3 bases from V and 3 bases from J, with 11 bases in between. The CDR3 runs 14 residues. In germline, CDR1 is MDHEN, CDR2 SYDVKM. This CDR3 reads CASSFPGQKETQYF. CDR3 coding DNA: TGTGCCAGCAGTTTCCCGGGACAAAAAGAGACCCAGTACTTC.

This clonotype has only a few counts. The chain is built from TRBV5-1 and TRBJ2-1; D ambiguous. The CDR3 runs to 15 residues. V was cut by 2 bases and J by 9 bases, with 18 bases left in between. CDR1 and CDR2 from the germline V gene are SGHRS and YFSETQ. This CDR3 reads CASSFLSRLMGEQFF. CDR3 in DNA: TGCGCCAGCAGCTTTCTCTCCCGCCTAATGGGTGAGCAGTTCTTC.

DNA for the CDR3: TGTGCCAGCAGCGTGCCGGGACTAGCGGGAGGGCCGGGGGAAAATGAGCAGTTCTTC. Translating gives CASSVPGLAGGPGENEQFF. The chain recombines TRBV5-6 with TRBJ2-1, with 16 positions matching TRBD2. CDR1 is SGHDT and CDR2 is YYEEEE in the germline V gene. The CDR3 is 19 amino acids. The V gene end was trimmed by 4 bases and the J gene end by 7 bases; junction bases not matched to a gene: 14.

This sequence joins TRBV19 and TRBJ1-5; tentative D call: TRBD1 (5 bases). V was shortened by 4 bases and J by 7 bases, with 17 bases between the two germline ends. Germline CDR1 and CDR2: LNHDA and SQIVND (reference sequence). This CDR3 spans 15 amino acids. The DNA for the CDR3 is TGTGCCAGTAGTACGACGCGACAGCGGGGACAGCCCCAGCATTTT. The encoded protein is CASSTTRQRGQPQHF.

The chain links TRBV2 to TRBJ2-7; tentatively, D is TRBD1 or TRBD2 (5 bases each). Germline CDR1 is SNHLY and CDR2 is FYNNEI. Trimming removed 5 bases from V and 7 bases from J, with 18 bases in between. This CDR3 contains 14 residues. This CDR3 is CASSTGTRVVEQYF. CDR3 coding DNA: TGTGCCAGCAGTACCGGGACCCGGGTGGTAGAGCAGTACTTC.

This clonotype has more than one count but fewer than ten. The J gene is TRBJ1-1, the V gene TRBV12-3 or TRBV12-4; D call uncertain. This CDR3 spans 14 amino acids. The germline V and J ends were trimmed by 6 bases and 1 base, with 12 bases remaining between them. For the CDR3, the DNA is TGTGCCAGCAGACATGACATTGCGAACACTGAAGCTTTCTTT. It translates to CASRHDIANTEAFF.

This clonotype was picked up a small number of times. The CDR3 DNA follows: TGCAGTGCTTCGATCCAAAGGAACACCGGGGAGCTGTTTTTT. As protein: CSASIQRNTGELFF. The J gene is TRBJ2-2, the V gene TRBV20-1; D not certain. Looked up from germline, CDR1 is DFQATT and CDR2 is SNEGSKA (reference sequence). The CDR3 loop spans 14 amino acids. V was shortened by 5 bases and J by 1 base, with 11 bases between the two germline ends.

A few counts support this clonotype. The J gene is TRBJ2-1, the V gene TRBV7-2; D perhaps matches TRBD2 (6 bases). Trimming cost V 11 bases and J 9 bases, with 17 bases left between them. Germline lookup yields CDR1 SGHTA and CDR2 FQGNSA. The CDR3 contains 12 residues. For the CDR3, the DNA is TGTGCCGGCCGTAGGAGGGGAGGTGAGCAGTTCTTC. Its protein is CAGRRRGGEQFF.

The chain carries TRBV27 and TRBJ2-3, with 7 bases identical to TRBD2. CDR3 length: 15 amino acids. CDR1 and CDR2 (germline): MNHEY, SMNVEV (reference sequence). After removal of 6 bases from V and 0 bases from J, the junction contained 6 bases not matched to a gene. The CDR3 nucleotides read TGTGCCAGCAGGCAAGGACTAGGTAGCACAGATACGCAGTATTTT. Its translation is CASRQGLGSTDTQYF.

The chain uses TRBV5-1 and TRBJ2-5; a possible D gene is TRBD2 (5 bases). The V end was cut by 1 base, the J end by 3 bases, with 13 bases between. This CDR3 region has 15 residues. CDR1 and CDR2 (germline): SGHRS, YFSETQ. The CDR3 DNA sequence: TGCGCCAGCAGCTTGTTTGGGGTGGAGGAAGAGACCCAGTACTTC. Amino acid sequence: CASSLFGVEEETQYF.

This clonotype was counted a few times. The chain combines TRBV10-3 with TRBJ1-1, with D unresolved. The ends were cut back, 6 bases at V and 2 bases at J, with 4 bases in the middle. The CDR3 has 11 amino acids. Per germline, CDR1 ENHRY and CDR2 SYGVKD. The CDR3 sequence is CAIRQNTEAFF. In nucleotides, the CDR3 is TGTGCCATCAGGCAAAACACTGAAGCTTTCTTT.

This clonotype was observed many times. The rearrangement joins TRBV6-1 to TRBJ1-2; the D is unclear. The CDR3 is made up of 11 amino acids. V shed 6 bases and J shed 8 bases, with 10 bases lying between them. CDR1 and CDR2 from the germline V gene are MNHNS and SASEGT. Written as DNA, the CDR3 is TGTGCCAGCAGCGGACTGGGAGGCTACACCTTC. Translating gives CASSGLGGYTF.

This clonotype has ten or more counts. The chain employs TRBV20-1 and TRBJ2-7; perhaps D is TRBD1 or TRBD2 (5 bases each). There are 12 residues in the CDR3. Germline assignment: CDR1 DFQATT and CDR2 SNEGSKA (reference sequence). The V and J ends lost 6 bases and 8 bases respectively, with 17 bases between them. The CDR3 nucleotides read TGCAGTGCAACCCCCGGGACCCCAAAGCAGTACTTC. Translated: CSATPGTPKQYF.

The rearrangement links TRBV11-2 to TRBJ2-1; 11 bases are a match to TRBD2. V trimming: 3 bases; J trimming: 8 bases; junction bases outside the gene matches: 15. CDR3 size: 18 residues. Germline V gene lookup returns CDR1 SGHAT and CDR2 FQNNGV. CDR3 DNA: TGTGCCAGCAGCTTCAGGTTCCCACTAGCGGGAGTCAAGGATGAGCAGTTCTTC. It specifies CASSFRFPLAGVKDEQFF.

This rearrangement joins TRBV5-1 to TRBJ2-7; possibly TRBD1 for D (5 bases). The CDR3 has 15 residues. Germline lookup yields CDR1 SGHRS and CDR2 YFSETQ. V lost 0 bases and J 5 bases, leaving 15 bases between the germline ends. The CDR3 is CASSLDQGLPDEQYF. The CDR3 nucleotides are TGCGCCAGCAGCTTGGATCAGGGATTACCGGACGAGCAGTACTTC. The whole variable domain, filled in from reference TRBV5-1 and TRBJ2-7, reads KAGVTQTPRYLIKTRGQQVTLSCSPISGHRSVSWYQQTPGQGLQFLFEYFSETQRNKGNFPGRFSGRQFSNSRSEMNVSTLELGDSALYLCASSLDQGLPDEQYFGPGTRLTVT.

This clonotype has a handful of counts. The chain has TRBV20-1 and TRBJ2-3; 14 bases are a match to TRBD2. V dropped 5 bases and J dropped 4; count of bases not matched to a gene: 5. Germline CDR1 DFQATT, CDR2 SNEGSKA (reference sequence). The CDR3 extends over 15 amino acids. The CDR3 loop is CSAPRTSGGPDTQYF. CDR3 DNA: TGCAGTGCTCCCCGGACTAGCGGGGGGCCAGATACGCAGTATTTT.

This clonotype has a handful of counts. The rearrangement links TRBV5-1 to TRBJ2-5; the match to TRBD2 covers 14 bases. The CDR3 spans 15 residues. Germline V CDR1 and CDR2: SGHRS, YFSETQ. V lost 7 bases, J lost 1 base, and 3 bases stayed unmatched. The CDR3 sequence is CASGTSGRPQETQYF. CDR3 nucleotide sequence: TGCGCCAGCGGGACTAGCGGGAGACCCCAAGAGACCCAGTACTTC.

This clonotype has ten or more counts. The chain joins TRBV12-3 or TRBV12-4 to TRBJ2-7, with TRBD2 matching over 10 bases. The CDR3 runs to 13 residues. The junction had 1 base not matched to a gene; V was cut back by 7 bases and J by 1 base. The CDR3 DNA reads TGTGCCAGCATGACTAGCGGGTCCTACGAGCAGTACTTC. Its translation: CASMTSGSYEQYF.

The chain is built from TRBV11-2 and TRBJ2-2, with D possibly matching TRBD1 (6 bases). CDR3 length: 16 amino acids. Trimming left V 5 bases short and J 5 bases short, with 18 bases between. CDR1 SGHAT and CDR2 FQNNGV come from the germline V gene. This CDR3 reads CASSTLTGTLTGELFF. CDR3 DNA: TGTGCCAGCAGCACGCTGACAGGAACCCTTACCGGGGAGCTGTTTTTT.

This clonotype was recorded many times. The chain links TRBV29-1 to TRBJ2-1; D gene ambiguous. The V gene's germline CDR1 is SQVTM and CDR2 ANQGSEA. Trimming shortened V by 4 bases and J by 11 bases, and 12 bases separated the two germline ends. The CDR3 sequence is 11 residues long. CDR3 in amino acids: CSVGFGEKQFF. CDR3 in DNA: TGCAGCGTTGGATTCGGAGAGAAGCAGTTCTTC.

This clonotype was recorded many times. The chain joins TRBV12-3 or TRBV12-4 to TRBJ2-7; a possible D gene is TRBD2 (5 bases). The length of the CDR3 is 13 residues. V shed 3 bases and J shed 5 bases, with 11 bases lying between them. This CDR3 is CASSLEVKHEQYF. The CDR3, as DNA: TGTGCCAGCAGTTTGGAGGTCAAACACGAGCAGTACTTC.

This clonotype has only a few counts. The genes are TRBV7-2 and TRBJ2-5; 8 bases map to TRBD2. Trimming cost V 5 bases and J 4 bases; bases outside gene matches: 9. Germline lookup yields CDR1 SGHTA and CDR2 FQGNSA. The CDR3 totals 15 residues. Here the CDR3 DNA reads TGTGCCAGCAGCCTCGGGAGGGAGGCGTCAGAGACCCAGTACTTC. It is translated as CASSLGREASETQYF. Full variable domain (missing parts from reference TRBV7-2 and TRBJ2-5): GAGVSQSPSNKVTEKGKDVELRCDPISGHTALYWYRQSLGQGLEFLIYFQGNSAPDKSGLPSDRFSAERTGGSVSTLTIQRTQQEDSAVYLCASSLGREASETQYFGPGTRLLVL.

This clonotype has just a few counts. The rearrangement joins TRBV20-1 to TRBJ1-2; TRBD1 aligns across 8 bases. Germline CDR1 is DFQATT and CDR2 is SNEGSKA (reference sequence). This CDR3 region has 15 residues. J was trimmed by 2 bases and V by 5 bases; bases with no gene match: 10. The CDR3, as DNA: TGCAGTGCTCGAGGACAGGGTCGTACCAACTATGGCTACACCTTC. Its protein is CSARGQGRTNYGYTF.